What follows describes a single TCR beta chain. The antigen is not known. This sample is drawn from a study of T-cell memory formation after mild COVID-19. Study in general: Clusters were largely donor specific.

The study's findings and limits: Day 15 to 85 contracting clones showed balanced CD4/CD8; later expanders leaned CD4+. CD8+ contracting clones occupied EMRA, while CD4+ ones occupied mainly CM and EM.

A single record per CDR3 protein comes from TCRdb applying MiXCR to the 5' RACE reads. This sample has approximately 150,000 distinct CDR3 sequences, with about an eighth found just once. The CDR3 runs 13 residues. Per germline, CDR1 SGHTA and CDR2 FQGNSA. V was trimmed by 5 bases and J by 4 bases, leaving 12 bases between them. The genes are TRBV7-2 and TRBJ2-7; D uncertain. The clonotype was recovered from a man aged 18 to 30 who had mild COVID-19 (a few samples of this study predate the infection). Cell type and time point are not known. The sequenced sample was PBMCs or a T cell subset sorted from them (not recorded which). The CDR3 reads CASSPETSYEQYV. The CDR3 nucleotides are TGTGCCAGCAGCCCGGAGACTTCTTACGAGCAGTACGTC.